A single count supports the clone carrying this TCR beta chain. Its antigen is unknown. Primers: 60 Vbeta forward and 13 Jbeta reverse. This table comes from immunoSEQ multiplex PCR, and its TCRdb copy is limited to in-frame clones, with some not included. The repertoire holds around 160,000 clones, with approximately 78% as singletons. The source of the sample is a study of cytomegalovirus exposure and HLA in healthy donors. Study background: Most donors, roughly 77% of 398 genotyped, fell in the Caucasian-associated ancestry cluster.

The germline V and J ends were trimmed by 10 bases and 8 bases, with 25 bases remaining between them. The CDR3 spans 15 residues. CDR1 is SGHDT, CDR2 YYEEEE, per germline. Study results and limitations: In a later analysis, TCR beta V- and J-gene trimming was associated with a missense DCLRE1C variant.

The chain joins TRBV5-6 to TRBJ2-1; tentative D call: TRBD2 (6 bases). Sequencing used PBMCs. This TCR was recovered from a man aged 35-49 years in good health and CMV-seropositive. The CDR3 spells CASEELAGSGYEQFF. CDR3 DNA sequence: TGTGCCTCAGAGGAACTAGCTGGATCGGGGTATGAGCAGTTCTTC.